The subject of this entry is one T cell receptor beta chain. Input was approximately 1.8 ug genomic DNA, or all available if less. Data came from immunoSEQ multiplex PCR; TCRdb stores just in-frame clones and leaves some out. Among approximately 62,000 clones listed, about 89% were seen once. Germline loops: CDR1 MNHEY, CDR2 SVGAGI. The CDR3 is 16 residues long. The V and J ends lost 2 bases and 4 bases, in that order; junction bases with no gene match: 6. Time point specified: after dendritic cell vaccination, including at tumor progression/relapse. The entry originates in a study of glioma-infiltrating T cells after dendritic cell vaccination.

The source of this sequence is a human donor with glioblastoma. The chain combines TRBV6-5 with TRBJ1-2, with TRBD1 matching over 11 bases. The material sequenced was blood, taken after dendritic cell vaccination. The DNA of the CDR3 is TGTGCCAGCAGTTACGTTCGGACAGGGGGCGGCTATGGCTACACCTTC. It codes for CASSYVRTGGGYGYTF.